The 2 T cell receptor beta chains presented below share a single source sample, sequenced in a study of CD8 T cells in ankylosing spondylitis. TCRdb re-analysed the 5' RACE reads in MiXCR, keeping a single row per CDR3 protein. Of 230,000 or so distinct CDR3 sequences listed, around 25% are singletons. The source material was blood, either unsorted or a sorted T cell fraction (not recorded which). The receptors derive from a male donor with ankylosing spondylitis or in good health (not recorded which).

This chain joins TRBV2 and TRBJ2-1; no reliable D call. The germline V gene encodes CDR1 SNHLY and CDR2 FYNNEI. This CDR3 is 14 amino acids long. V gave up 4 bases and J gave up 8 bases, with 15 bases separating them. The CDR3 DNA reads TGTGCCAGCAGTGCGAGCCTAAGCCTCGATGAGCAGTTCTTC. The encoded protein is CASSASLSLDEQFF. The whole variable domain, remainder taken from reference TRBV2 and TRBJ2-1, is EPEVTQTPSHQVTQMGQEVILRCVPISNHLYFYWYRQILGQKVEFLVSFYNNEISEKSEIFDDQFSVERPDGSNFTLKIRSTKLEDSAMYFCASSASLSLDEQFFGPGTRLTVL.

The V gene is TRBV20-1, the J gene TRBJ2-5; 9 bases match TRBD2. This CDR3 contains 12 residues. Germline V gene sequence: CDR1 DFQATT, CDR2 SNEGSKA (reference sequence). With V trimmed by 7 bases and J by 1 base, 1 base remained unmatched. The CDR3 reads CSVSGGQETQYF. The CDR3 DNA is TGCAGTGTTAGCGGGGGCCAAGAGACCCAGTACTTC.